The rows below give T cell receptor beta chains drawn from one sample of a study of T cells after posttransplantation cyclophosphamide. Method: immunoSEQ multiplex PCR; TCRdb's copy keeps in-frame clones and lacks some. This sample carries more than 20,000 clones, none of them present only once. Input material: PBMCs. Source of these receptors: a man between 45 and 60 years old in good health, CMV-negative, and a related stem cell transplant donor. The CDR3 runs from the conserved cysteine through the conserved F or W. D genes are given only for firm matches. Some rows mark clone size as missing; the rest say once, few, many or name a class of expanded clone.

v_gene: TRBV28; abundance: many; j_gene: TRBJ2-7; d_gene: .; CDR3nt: TGTGCCAGCGCCCGAGGACTCTACGAGCAGTACTTC; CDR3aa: CASARGLYEQYF
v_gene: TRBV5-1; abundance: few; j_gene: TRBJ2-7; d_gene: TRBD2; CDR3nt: TGCGCCAGCAGCACAATCTCTAGCGGGAGGGCCAGCGAGCAGTACTTC; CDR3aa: CASSTISSGRASEQYF
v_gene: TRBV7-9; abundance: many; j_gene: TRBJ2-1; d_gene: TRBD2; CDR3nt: TGTGCCAGCAGCTTAGAACTAGCGGGGACCTACAATGAGCAGTTCTTC; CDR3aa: CASSLELAGTYNEQFF
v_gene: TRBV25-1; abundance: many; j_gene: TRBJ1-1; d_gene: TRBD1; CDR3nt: TGTGTCTCAAAGGACAGGGTCAACACTGAAGCTTTCTTT; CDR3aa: CVSKDRVNTEAFF
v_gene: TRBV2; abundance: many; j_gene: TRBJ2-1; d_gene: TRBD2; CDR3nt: TGTGCCAGCAGTACCCGGACTAGTTCCAATGAGCAGTTCTTC; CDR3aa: CASSTRTSSNEQFF
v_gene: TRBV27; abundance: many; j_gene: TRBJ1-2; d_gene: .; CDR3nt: TGTGCCAGCAGTCCTACCTTGTTAAACTATGGCTACACCTTC; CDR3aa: CASSPTLLNYGYTF
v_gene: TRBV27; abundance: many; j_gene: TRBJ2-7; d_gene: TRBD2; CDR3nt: TGTGCCAGCAGGCCGGGACTACCCTCCTACGAGCAGTACTTC; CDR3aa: CASRPGLPSYEQYF
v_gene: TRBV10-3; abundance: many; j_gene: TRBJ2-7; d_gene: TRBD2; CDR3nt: TGTGCCATCAGTGAGCCGAGTAGACCTAGCGGGTCTAACTCCTACGAGCAGTACTTC; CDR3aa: CAISEPSRPSGSNSYEQYF
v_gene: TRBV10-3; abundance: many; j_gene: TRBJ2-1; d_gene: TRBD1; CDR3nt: TGTGCCATCAGGGGGGACAGGGAAAGCTCCTACAATGAGCAGTTCTTC; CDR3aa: CAIRGDRESSYNEQFF
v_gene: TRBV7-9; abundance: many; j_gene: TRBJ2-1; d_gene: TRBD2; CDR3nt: TGTGCCAGCAGCCGCCAGACCGGGACTAGCGGGAGAAATGAGCAGTTCTTC; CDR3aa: CASSRQTGTSGRNEQFF
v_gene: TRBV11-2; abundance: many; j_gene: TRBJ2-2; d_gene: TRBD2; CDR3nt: TGTGCCAGCAGGTGGAGCGGGGGAGGCGGGGAGCTGTTTTTT; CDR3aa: CASRWSGGGGELFF
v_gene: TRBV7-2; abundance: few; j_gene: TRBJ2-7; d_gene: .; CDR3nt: TGTGCCAGCAGCTTAGGAGGCGGGGCGGCCTACGAGCAGTACTTC; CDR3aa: CASSLGGGAAYEQYF
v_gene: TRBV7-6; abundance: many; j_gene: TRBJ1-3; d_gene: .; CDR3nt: TGTGCCAGCAGCTTACAAGACAGCTCTGGAAACACCATATATTTT; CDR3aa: CASSLQDSSGNTIYF
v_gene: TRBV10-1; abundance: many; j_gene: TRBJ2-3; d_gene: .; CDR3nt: TGCGCCAGCAGTGATGGCGGGGTTACGCAGTATTTT; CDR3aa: CASSDGGVTQYF
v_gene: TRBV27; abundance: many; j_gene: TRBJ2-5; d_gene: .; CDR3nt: TGTGCCAGCAGTTCCCCAGCCCGAGGGGAGACCCAGTACTTC; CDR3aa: CASSSPARGETQYF
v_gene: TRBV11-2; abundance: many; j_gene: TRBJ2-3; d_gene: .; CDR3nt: TGTGCCAGCAGCTTTAGCTTTACTCTAAGCACAGATACGCAGTATTTT; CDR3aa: CASSFSFTLSTDTQYF
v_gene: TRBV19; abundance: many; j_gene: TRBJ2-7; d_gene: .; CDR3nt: TGTGCCAGTAGCCCCCCCGGGACTCCCAACTACGAGCAGTACTTC; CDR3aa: CASSPPGTPNYEQYF
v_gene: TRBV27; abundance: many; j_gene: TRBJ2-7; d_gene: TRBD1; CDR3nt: TGTGCCAGCAGTGCCGGGACAGGGTCCTACGAGCAGTACTTC; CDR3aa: CASSAGTGSYEQYF
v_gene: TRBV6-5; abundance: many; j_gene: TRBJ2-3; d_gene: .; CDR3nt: TGTGCCAGCAGTTACTGGGCGCAGGGTGGAGATACGCAGTATTTT; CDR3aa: CASSYWAQGGDTQYF
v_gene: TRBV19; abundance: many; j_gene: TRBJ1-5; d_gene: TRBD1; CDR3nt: TGTGCCAGTAGAACGGACAGGGGCCATTTCAATCAGCCCCAGCATTTT; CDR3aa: CASRTDRGHFNQPQHF
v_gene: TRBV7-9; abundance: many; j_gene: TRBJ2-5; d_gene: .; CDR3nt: TGTGCCAGCAGCCCCGTAGTACAGGGTCAAGAGACCCAGTACTTC; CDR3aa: CASSPVVQGQETQYF
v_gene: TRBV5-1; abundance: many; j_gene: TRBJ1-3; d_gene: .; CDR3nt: TGCGCCAGCAGCCAGACAGGACTAGGAGGAAACACCATATATTTT; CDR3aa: CASSQTGLGGNTIYF
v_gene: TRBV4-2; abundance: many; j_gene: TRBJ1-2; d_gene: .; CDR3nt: TGTGCCAGCAGCCAGCAGGGGTATGGCTACACCTTC; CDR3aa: CASSQQGYGYTF
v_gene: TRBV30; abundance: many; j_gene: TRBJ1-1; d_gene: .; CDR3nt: TGTGCCTGGAGCCAACAGGTAAACACTGAAGCTTTCTTT; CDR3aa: CAWSQQVNTEAFF
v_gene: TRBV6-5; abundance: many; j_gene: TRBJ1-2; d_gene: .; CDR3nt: TGTGCCAGCAGTTACCTCCAAGACACAGATGGCTACACCTTC; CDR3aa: CASSYLQDTDGYTF
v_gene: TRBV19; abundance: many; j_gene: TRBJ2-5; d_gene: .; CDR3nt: TGTGCCAGTAGACAGGGAGGGGAGACCCAGTACTTC; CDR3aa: CASRQGGETQYF
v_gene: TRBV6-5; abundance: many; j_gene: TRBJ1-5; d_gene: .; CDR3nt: TGTGCCAGCAGTTACGGCAGGGGCAATCAGCCCCAGCATTTT; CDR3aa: CASSYGRGNQPQHF
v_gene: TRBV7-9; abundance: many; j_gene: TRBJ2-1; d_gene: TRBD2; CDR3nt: TGTGCCAGCAGCTTTTGGGGACTAAGTTTGCCTGAGCAGTTCTTC; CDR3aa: CASSFWGLSLPEQFF
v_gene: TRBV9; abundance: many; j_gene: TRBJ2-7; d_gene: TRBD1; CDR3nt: TGTGCCAGCAGCGCACAGGGGATCGCCTACGAGCAGTACTTC; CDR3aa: CASSAQGIAYEQYF
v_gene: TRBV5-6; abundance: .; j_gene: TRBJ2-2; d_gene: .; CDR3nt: TGTGCCAGCAGCTTCAGTGCGGCGGCTTACACCGGGGAGCTGTTTTTT; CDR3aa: CASSFSAAAYTGELFF